Listed below are T cell receptor beta chains from one sample, sequenced in a study of T-cell reconstitution after alpha-beta-depleted transplantation in children. One entry per CDR3 protein, called by TCRdb with MiXCR from the PCR reads. This sample carries just under 150,000 distinct CDR3 sequences, roughly 8.8% of them seen once, and the ten largest clones take approximately 18%. The specimen comprised PBMCs, mostly from graft donor cells, sampled 180 days after TCRalphabeta/CD19-depleted stem cell transplant. The source is a female patient aged 2-9 years who had a stem cell transplant for congenital amegakaryocytic thrombocytopenia, so the T cells may come from the graft donor. Both conserved end residues are part of each CDR3. The D gene is left open where the match is weak. Expanded clones are given a class, and other clones once, few, many or no size at all.

abundance	d_gene	len	v_gene	j_gene	CDR3aa	CDR3nt
many	TRBD1	15	TRBV15	TRBJ1-1	CATSRDFGQGALAFF	TGTGCCACCAGCAGAGACTTCGGACAGGGGGCTTTAGCTTTCTTT
many	-	15	TRBV20-1	TRBJ1-3	CSARSPRSSGNTIYF	TGCAGTGCTAGATCCCCCAGGAGCTCTGGAAACACCATATATTTT
many	-	17	TRBV6-5	TRBJ2-3	CASSYQTTSQGLDTQYF	TGTGCCAGCAGTTACCAAACAACGTCACAGGGTTTAGATACGCAGTATTTT
-	-	10	TRBV20-1	TRBJ2-7	CSAQLREQYF	TGCAGTGCCCAACTACGAGAGCAGTACTTC
once	-	12	TRBV28	TRBJ2-7	CASLLGRSEQYF	TGTGCCAGCCTCCTTGGACGATCCGAGCAGTACTTC
few	TRBD2	20	TRBV24-1	TRBJ2-1	CATSDPGLAGVGSSYNEQFF	TGTGCCACCAGTGACCCCGGACTAGCGGGAGTAGGGAGCTCCTACAATGAGCAGTTCTTC
-	-	18	TRBV19	TRBJ2-1	CASSIRRRVARINNEQFF	TGTGCCAGTAGTATCCGCCGGAGGGTAGCCCGCATTAACAATGAGCAGTTCTTC
-	-	15	TRBV5-1	TRBJ2-3	CASSLAFGQVDTQYF	TGCGCCAGCAGCTTGGCCTTCGGCCAGGTGGATACGCAGTATTTT
-	TRBD2	17	TRBV5-5	TRBJ2-1	CASSAGPWREPQDEQFF	TGTGCCAGCAGCGCGGGGCCGTGGCGGGAGCCCCAGGATGAGCAGTTCTTC
-	TRBD1	15	TRBV5-1	TRBJ1-2	CASSLEWWQGEGYTF	TGCGCCAGCAGCTTGGAGTGGTGGCAGGGGGAAGGCTACACCTTC
many	TRBD1	15	TRBV12-3/TRBV12-4	TRBJ1-4	CASSLGQATNEKLFF	TGTGCCAGCAGTTTGGGACAGGCAACTAATGAAAAACTGTTTTTT